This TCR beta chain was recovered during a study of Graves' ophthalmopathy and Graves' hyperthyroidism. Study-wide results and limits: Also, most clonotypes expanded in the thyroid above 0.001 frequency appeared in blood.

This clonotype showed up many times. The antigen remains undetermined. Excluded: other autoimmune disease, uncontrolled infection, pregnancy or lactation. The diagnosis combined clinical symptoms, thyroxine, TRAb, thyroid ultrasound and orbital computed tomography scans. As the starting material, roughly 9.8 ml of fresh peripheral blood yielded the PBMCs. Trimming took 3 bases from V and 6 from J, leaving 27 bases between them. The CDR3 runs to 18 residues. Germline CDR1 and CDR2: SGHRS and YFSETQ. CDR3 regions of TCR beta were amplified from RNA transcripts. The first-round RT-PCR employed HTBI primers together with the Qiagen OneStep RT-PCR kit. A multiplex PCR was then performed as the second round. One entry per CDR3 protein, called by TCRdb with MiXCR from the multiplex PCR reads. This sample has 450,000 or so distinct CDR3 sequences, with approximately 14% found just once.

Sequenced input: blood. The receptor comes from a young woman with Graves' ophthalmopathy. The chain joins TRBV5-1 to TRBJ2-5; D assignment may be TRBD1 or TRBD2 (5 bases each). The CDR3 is CASSSPHWGMEATKTQYF. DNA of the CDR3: TGCGCCAGCAGCTCGCCCCATTGGGGGATGGAAGCCACAAAGACCCAGTACTTC.